The clone carrying this T cell receptor (beta chain) was seen more than once but under ten times. TCRdb reprocessed the RT-PCR reads via MiXCR and lists one record per CDR3 protein. The sample shows about 310,000 distinct CDR3 sequences, about a fifth of them seen only once. The entry originates in a study of response to subunit inactivated influenza vaccine. V lost 0 bases to trimming and J lost 6 bases, with 12 bases between them. This CDR3 comprises 14 residues. Per germline, CDR1 WSHSY and CDR2 SAAADI. The origin of this receptor is a man aged 45 to 75 who received an inactivated influenza vaccine. This chain joins TRBV10-2 and TRBJ2-7; perhaps TRBD1 as D (5 bases). Specimen: PBMCs from blood, collected about 20 months after vaccination. The CDR3 nucleotides read TGCGCCAGCAGTGAGTCAACAGGCCGACTCGAGCAGTACTTC. This translates into CASSESTGRLEQYF.